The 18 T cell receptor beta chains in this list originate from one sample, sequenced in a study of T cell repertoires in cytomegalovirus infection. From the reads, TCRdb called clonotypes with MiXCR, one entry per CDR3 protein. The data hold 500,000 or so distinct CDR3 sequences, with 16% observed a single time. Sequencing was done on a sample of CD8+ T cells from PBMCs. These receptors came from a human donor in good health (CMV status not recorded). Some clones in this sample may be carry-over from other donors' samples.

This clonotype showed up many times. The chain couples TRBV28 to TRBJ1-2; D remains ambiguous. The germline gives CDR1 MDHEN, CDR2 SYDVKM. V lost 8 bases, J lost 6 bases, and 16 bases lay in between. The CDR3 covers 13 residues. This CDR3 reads CASSLTRIDGYTF. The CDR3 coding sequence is TGTGCCAGCTCACTTACACGGATCGATGGCTACACCTTC.

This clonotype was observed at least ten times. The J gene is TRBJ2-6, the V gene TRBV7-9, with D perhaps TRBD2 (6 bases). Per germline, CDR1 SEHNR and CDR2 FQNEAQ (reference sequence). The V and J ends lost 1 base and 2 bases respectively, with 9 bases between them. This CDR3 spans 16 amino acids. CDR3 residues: CASSLVERAGANVLTF. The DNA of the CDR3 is TGTGCCAGCAGCTTAGTCGAGCGGGCTGGGGCCAACGTCCTGACTTTC.

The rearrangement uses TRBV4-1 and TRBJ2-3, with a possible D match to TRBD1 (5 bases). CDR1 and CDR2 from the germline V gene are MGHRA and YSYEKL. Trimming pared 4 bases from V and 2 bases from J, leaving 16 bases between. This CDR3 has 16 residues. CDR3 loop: CASSLGPGRSTDTQYF. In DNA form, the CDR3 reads TGCGCCAGCAGCCTCGGCCCAGGGCGATCCACAGATACGCAGTATTTT.

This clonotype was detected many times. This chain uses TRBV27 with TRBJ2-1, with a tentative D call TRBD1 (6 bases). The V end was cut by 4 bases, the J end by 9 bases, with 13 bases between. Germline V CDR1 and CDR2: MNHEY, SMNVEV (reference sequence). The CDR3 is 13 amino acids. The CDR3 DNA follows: TGTGCCAGCAGTTCCGGGACATCGTTTGAGCAGTTCTTC. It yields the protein CASSSGTSFEQFF.

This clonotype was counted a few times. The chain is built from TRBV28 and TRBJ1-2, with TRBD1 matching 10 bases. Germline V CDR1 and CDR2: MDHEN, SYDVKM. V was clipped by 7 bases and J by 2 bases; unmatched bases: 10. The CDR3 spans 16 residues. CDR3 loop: CASTPLLDRGNYGYTF. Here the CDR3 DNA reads TGTGCCAGCACCCCCCTCTTGGACAGGGGGAACTATGGCTACACCTTC.

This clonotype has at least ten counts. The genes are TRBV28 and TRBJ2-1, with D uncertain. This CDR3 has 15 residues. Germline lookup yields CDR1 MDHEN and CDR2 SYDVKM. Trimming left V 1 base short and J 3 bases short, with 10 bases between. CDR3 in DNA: TGTGCCAGCAGTTTATACAGATTACGCTACAATGAGCAGTTCTTC. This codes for CASSLYRLRYNEQFF.

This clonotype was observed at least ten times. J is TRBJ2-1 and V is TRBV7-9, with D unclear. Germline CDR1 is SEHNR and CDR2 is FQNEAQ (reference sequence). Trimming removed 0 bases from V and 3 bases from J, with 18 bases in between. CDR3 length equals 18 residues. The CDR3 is CASSLAFFVTDRYNEQFF. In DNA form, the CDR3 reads TGTGCCAGCAGCTTAGCGTTTTTTGTAACAGACCGCTACAATGAGCAGTTCTTC. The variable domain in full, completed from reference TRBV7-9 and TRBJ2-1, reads DTGVSQNPRHKITKRGQNVTFRCDPISEHNRLYWYRQTLGQGPEFLTYFQNEAQLEKSRLLSDRFSAERPKGSFSTLEIQRTEQGDSAMYLCASSLAFFVTDRYNEQFFGPGTRLTVL.

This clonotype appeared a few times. CDR3 sequence (DNA): TGTGCCAGTAGTATAGCCTGGACTAGCACAGATACGCAGTATTTT. Protein product: CASSIAWTSTDTQYF. The V gene is TRBV19, the J gene TRBJ2-3; D is perhaps TRBD2 (5 bases). The germline V and J ends were trimmed by 1 base and 0 bases, with 8 bases remaining between them. The CDR3 spans 15 residues. Germline assignment: CDR1 LNHDA and CDR2 SQIVND (reference sequence).

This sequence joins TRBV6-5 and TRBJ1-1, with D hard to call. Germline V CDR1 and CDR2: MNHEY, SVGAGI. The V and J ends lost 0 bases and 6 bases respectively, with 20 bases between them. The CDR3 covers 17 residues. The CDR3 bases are TGTGCCAGCAGTTACTCGGGAGGGCCGAAGAACTACGCTGAAGCTTTCTTT. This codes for CASSYSGGPKNYAEAFF.

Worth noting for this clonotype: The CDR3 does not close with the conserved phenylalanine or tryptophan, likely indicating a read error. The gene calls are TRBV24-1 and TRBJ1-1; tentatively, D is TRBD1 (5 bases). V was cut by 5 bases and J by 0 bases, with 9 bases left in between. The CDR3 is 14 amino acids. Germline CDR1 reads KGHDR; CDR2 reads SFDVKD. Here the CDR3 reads CATSGPTVNTEAFL. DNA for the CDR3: TGTGCCACCAGTGGCCCGACAGTGAACACTGAAGCTTTCCTT.

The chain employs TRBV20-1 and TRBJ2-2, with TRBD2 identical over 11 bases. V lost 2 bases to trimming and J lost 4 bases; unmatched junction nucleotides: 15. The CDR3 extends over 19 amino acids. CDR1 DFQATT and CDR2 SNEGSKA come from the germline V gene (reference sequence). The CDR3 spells CSARTGEGEGTSGTGELFF. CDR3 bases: TGCAGTGCTAGAACGGGGGAGGGGGAGGGGACTAGCGGCACCGGGGAGCTGTTTTTT.

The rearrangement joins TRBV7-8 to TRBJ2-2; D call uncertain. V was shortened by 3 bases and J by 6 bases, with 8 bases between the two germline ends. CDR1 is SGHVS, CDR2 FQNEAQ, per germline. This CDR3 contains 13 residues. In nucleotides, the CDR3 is TGTGCCAGCAGCTTCCTAATTGCCGGGGAGCTGTTTTTT. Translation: CASSFLIAGELFF.

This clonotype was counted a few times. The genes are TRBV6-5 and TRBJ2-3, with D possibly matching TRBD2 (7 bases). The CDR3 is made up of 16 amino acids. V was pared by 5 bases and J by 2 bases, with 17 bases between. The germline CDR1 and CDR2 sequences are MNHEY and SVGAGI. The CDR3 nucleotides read TGTGCCAGCAGTCAGATGGAGGGGGGGCCCACAGATACGCAGTATTTT. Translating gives CASSQMEGGPTDTQYF.

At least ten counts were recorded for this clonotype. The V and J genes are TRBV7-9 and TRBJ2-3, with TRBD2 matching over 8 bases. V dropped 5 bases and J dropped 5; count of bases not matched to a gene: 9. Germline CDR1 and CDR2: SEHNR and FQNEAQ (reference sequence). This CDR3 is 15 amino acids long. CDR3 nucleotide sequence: TGTGCCAGCAGCCAACGGGAGGGCCGGATAGATACGCAGTATTTT. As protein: CASSQREGRIDTQYF.

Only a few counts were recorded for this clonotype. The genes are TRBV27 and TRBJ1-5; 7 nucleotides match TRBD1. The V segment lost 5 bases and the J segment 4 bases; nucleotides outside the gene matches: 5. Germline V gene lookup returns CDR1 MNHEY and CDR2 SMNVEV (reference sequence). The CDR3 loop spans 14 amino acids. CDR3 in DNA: TGTGCCAGCAGTGAGGGGGCGATAAATCAGCCCCAGCATTTT. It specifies CASSEGAINQPQHF.

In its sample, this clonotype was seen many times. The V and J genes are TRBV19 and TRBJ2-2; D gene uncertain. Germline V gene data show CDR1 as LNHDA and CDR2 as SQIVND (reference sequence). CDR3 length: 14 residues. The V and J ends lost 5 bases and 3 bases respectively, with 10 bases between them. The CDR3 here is CASSFQSHTGELFF. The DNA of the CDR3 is TGTGCCAGTAGTTTTCAGAGTCACACCGGGGAGCTGTTTTTT.

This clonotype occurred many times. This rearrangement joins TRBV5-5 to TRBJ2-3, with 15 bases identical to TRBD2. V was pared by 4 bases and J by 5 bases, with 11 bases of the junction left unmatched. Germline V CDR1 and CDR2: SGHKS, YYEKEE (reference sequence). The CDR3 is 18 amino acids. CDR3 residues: CASSLGTSGGPEGDTQYF. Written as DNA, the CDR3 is TGTGCCAGCAGCCTCGGGACTAGCGGGGGGCCGGAAGGAGATACGCAGTATTTT.

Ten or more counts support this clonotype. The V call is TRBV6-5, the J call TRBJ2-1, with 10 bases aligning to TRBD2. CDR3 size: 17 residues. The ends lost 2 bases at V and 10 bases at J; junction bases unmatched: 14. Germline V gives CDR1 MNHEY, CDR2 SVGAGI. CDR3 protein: CASSYGSGTSVSGEQFF. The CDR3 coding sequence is TGTGCCAGCAGTTACGGGTCCGGGACTAGCGTCTCAGGAGAGCAGTTCTTC.